One and the same sample provided the 9 T cell receptor beta chains below, sequenced in a study of T cell changes during pregnancy in multiple sclerosis. Sequencing used immunoSEQ multiplex PCR; TCRdb keeps in-frame clones, though not all of them. The sample includes 80,000 or so clones, approximately 90% seen only once; the top ten take 2.5% to 3%. This sample comprised peripheral blood, obtained before pregnancy. These receptors were taken from a female donor with multiple sclerosis, enrolled in a pregnancy study.

The chain has TRBV4-3 and TRBJ2-1; TRBD2 matches at 10 bases. CDR1 is LGHNA and CDR2 is YSLEER in the germline V gene. V was pared by 2 bases and J by 0 bases, with 13 bases of the junction left unmatched. The CDR3 sequence is 20 residues long. The CDR3 sequence: CASSQIAVAGGPSSYNEQFF. CDR3 DNA sequence: TGCGCCAGCAGCCAAATTGCCGTAGCGGGAGGACCAAGCTCCTACAATGAGCAGTTCTTC.

This clone was observed once. The rearrangement joins TRBV28 to TRBJ2-6, with TRBD1 as a possible D gene (5 bases). This CDR3 has 15 amino acids. The germline V and J ends were trimmed by 5 bases and 2 bases, with 10 bases remaining between them. The germline V gene has CDR1 MDHEN and CDR2 SYDVKM. CDR3 protein: CASSEQGTGANVLTF. For the CDR3, the DNA is TGTGCCAGCAGTGAGCAGGGAACTGGGGCCAACGTCCTGACTTTC.

The chain employs TRBV19 and TRBJ2-7; 7 bases map to TRBD1. The V and J ends lost 1 base and 1 base, in that order; junction bases with no gene match: 4. The CDR3 has 15 residues. Germline V gives CDR1 LNHDA, CDR2 SQIVND (reference sequence). This chain's CDR3 is CASSIVGGRSYEQYF. The CDR3 DNA sequence: TGTGCCAGTAGTATAGTAGGGGGCCGATCCTACGAGCAGTACTTC.

The rearrangement joins TRBV15 to TRBJ2-7; D gene ambiguous. Looked up from germline, CDR1 is LNHNV and CDR2 is YYDKDF (reference sequence). Between the trimmed V and J ends, which lost 1 base and 1 base, there was a span of 8 bases. The CDR3 runs to 14 residues. In DNA, the CDR3 is TGTGCCACCAGCAGAGGCCCAGGTTCCTACGAGCAGTACTTC. Translating it yields CATSRGPGSYEQYF.

This chain connects TRBV19 to TRBJ2-1; 8 bases match TRBD2. V shed 7 bases and J 4 bases; nucleotides not matched to a gene: 0. CDR3 length: 12 amino acids. Per germline, CDR1 LNHDA and CDR2 SQIVND (reference sequence). The CDR3 reads CASTSGYNEQFF. The DNA for the CDR3 is TGTGCCAGTACTAGCGGGTACAATGAGCAGTTCTTC.

The V call is TRBV13, the J call TRBJ2-1, with 13 bases matching TRBD2. The CDR3 runs to 17 residues. Germline V gives CDR1 PRHDT, CDR2 FYEKMQ (reference sequence). V shed 0 bases, J shed 5 bases, and the junction held 4 bases outside the gene matches. CDR3 amino acids: CASSLGRGLAGNNEQFF. The CDR3 nucleotides read TGTGCCAGCAGCTTAGGCCGGGGACTAGCGGGAAACAATGAGCAGTTCTTC.

The V call is TRBV7-9, the J call TRBJ1-4; the D gene is possibly TRBD1 (5 bases). Trimming took 5 bases from V and 3 from J, leaving 13 bases between them. The germline V gene has CDR1 SEHNR and CDR2 FQNEAQ (reference sequence). This CDR3 spans 15 amino acids. The CDR3 region is CASSTQGSANEKLFF. CDR3 nucleotide sequence: TGTGCCAGCAGCACTCAGGGTTCAGCTAATGAAAAACTGTTTTTT.

This chain links TRBV29-1 with TRBJ2-7; D uncertain. Germline V lookup: CDR1 SQVTM, CDR2 ANQGSEA. This CDR3 has 12 residues. Between the trimmed V and J ends, which lost 5 bases and 0 bases, there was a span of 8 bases. The CDR3 here is CSVYGDSYEQYF. Here the CDR3 DNA reads TGCAGCGTTTACGGAGACTCCTACGAGCAGTACTTC.

This clone was seen a single time. The gene calls are TRBV28 and TRBJ1-2, with 7 bases aligning to TRBD1. This CDR3 spans 11 amino acids. V was clipped by 8 bases and J by 7 bases; unmatched bases: 4. Germline V gene lookup returns CDR1 MDHEN and CDR2 SYDVKM. DNA for the CDR3: TGTGCCAGCTTGCAGGGGGTTGGCTACACCTTC. Its translation is CASLQGVGYTF.